The 30 T cell receptor beta chains below were found in one sample sequenced in a study of shared clonotypes between healthy human individuals (dated by TCRdb to the early 2020s). Receptor amplification or capture employed the immunoSEQ multiplex PCR assay. Drawn from immuneACCESS, this table holds only the in-frame rearrangements with V and J called that TCRdb kept. Clones are partly lost; checked studies trace under half to an unresolved V gene and leave the rest unexplained. This sample comprises a few million clones, under 95% of them detected only once. The ten largest clones take up approximately 0.41% of the sample. The sequenced sample consisted of naive CD4+ T cells from PBMCs. The cell subset or site label of this sample denotes: CD45RA+ positively selected. These receptors all come from a man aged 18-30 years in good health. Some clones in this sample may be carry-over from other donors' samples.

The chain combines TRBV6-5 with TRBJ2-7; the D gene could be TRBD1 or TRBD2 (5 bases each). This CDR3 has 15 amino acids. Germline V lookup: CDR1 MNHEY, CDR2 SVGAGI. Deletions cut 5 bases from V and 1 base from J, with 15 bases between. CDR3 residues: CASSQTGLGSYEQYF. For the CDR3, the DNA is TGTGCCAGCAGTCAAACAGGACTTGGTTCCTACGAGCAGTACTTC.

This chain links TRBV7-3 with TRBJ2-7; either TRBD1 or TRBD2 may fit D (5 bases each). CDR1 is SGHTA and CDR2 is FQGTGA in the germline V gene. Trimming took off 3 bases at V and 6 bases at J, with 18 bases between the two ends. The length of the CDR3 is 15 residues. For the CDR3, the DNA is TGTGCCAGCAGCTTTAAAGGTGGGGGAGAGAGCGAGCAGTACTTC. Translating it yields CASSFKGGGESEQYF.

The CDR3 sequence is CASSLTRTGSRGTEAFF. For the CDR3, the DNA is TGTGCCAGCAGCTTAACCCGGACAGGGTCGAGGGGAACTGAAGCTTTCTTT. J is TRBJ1-1 and V is TRBV7-2, with TRBD1 matching 8 bases. CDR1 and CDR2 from the germline V gene are SGHTA and FQGNSA. This CDR3 is 17 amino acids long. J gave up 5 bases and V 2 bases, and 13 bases lay outside the gene matches.

Concerning this clone: The sample holds other DNA sequences that translate to the same CDR3. CDR3 sequence: CASSLEGVGQPQHF. Written as DNA, the CDR3 is TGCGCCAGCAGCTTGGAAGGGGTTGGACAGCCCCAGCATTTT. The genes are TRBV5-1 and TRBJ1-5; TRBD1 might be the D (5 bases). The CDR3 extends over 14 amino acids. Germline values: CDR1 SGHRS, CDR2 YFSETQ. V was trimmed by 0 bases and J by 7 bases, leaving 11 bases between them.

A word on this clone: Other DNA sequences in this sample translate to the same CDR3. V is TRBV14 and J is TRBJ2-7; TRBD1 aligns across 8 bases. The CDR3 spans 15 residues. Per the germline V gene, CDR1 is SGHDN and CDR2 is FVKESK. V trimming: 4 bases; J trimming: 2 bases; junction bases outside the gene matches: 7. CDR3 coding DNA: TGTGCCAGCAGCCCCGGGACCAGGGGGCCCTACGAGCAGTACTTC. This codes for CASSPGTRGPYEQYF.

This clone was recorded a few times. J is TRBJ2-7 and V is TRBV7-2; no clear D. Germline V gene sequence: CDR1 SGHTA, CDR2 FQGNSA. Deletions cut 3 bases from V and 5 bases from J, with 5 bases between. This CDR3 region has 11 residues. Here the CDR3 DNA reads TGTGCCAGCAGCTTTTTCGACGAGCAGTACTTC. Protein sequence: CASSFFDEQYF.

The V call is TRBV28, the J call TRBJ1-1; D is unclear. Trimming removed 8 bases at V and 4 bases at J, with 11 bases between. The CDR3 length is 12 residues. Per germline, CDR1 MDHEN and CDR2 SYDVKM. Here the CDR3 DNA reads TGTGCCAGCGGACTCCAGGTCACTGAAGCTTTCTTT. Protein product: CASGLQVTEAFF.

The chain uses TRBV2 and TRBJ1-4, with D unresolved. V lost 2 bases and J 11 bases, leaving 9 bases between the germline ends. Germline CDR1 and CDR2: SNHLY and FYNNEI. The CDR3 covers 12 residues. Written as DNA, the CDR3 is TGTGCCAGCAGTGAATCAGCTGGGAAACTGTTTTTT. It codes for CASSESAGKLFF.

This clone occurred once. The junction departs from germline at one end; a sequencing error may be responsible. This rearrangement joins TRBV29-1 to TRBJ1-2; 9 nucleotides match TRBD1. The CDR3 is 13 amino acids. The germline CDR1 and CDR2 sequences are SQVTM and ANQGSEA. The CDR3 DNA reads TGCGGCGTTGCTACCGGGACAGGGAGCGGCTACACCTTC. Its translation: CGVATGTGSGYTF.

Concerning this clone itself: Since a far larger clone is one base different, this is likely a read error. This CDR3 is also generated by other DNA sequences in the sample. This chain joins TRBV2 and TRBJ1-2; unclear D gene. V dropped 3 bases and J dropped 8 bases, with 16 bases sitting between them. CDR3 length: 14 residues. Germline lookup yields CDR1 SNHLY and CDR2 FYNNEI. The CDR3, as DNA: TGTGCCAGCAGTGAGGAGGGCTCCTACTCGGGCTACACCTTC. Translation gives CASSEEGSYSGYTF. Looking up the rest from reference TRBV2 and TRBJ1-2 gives the full variable domain: EPEVTQTPSHQVTQMGQEVILRCVPISNHLYFYWYRQILGQKVEFLVSFYNNEISEKSEIFDDQFSVERPDGSNFTLKIRSTKLEDSAMYFCASSEEGSYSGYTFGSGTRLTVV.

The rearrangement links TRBV7-3 to TRBJ2-3; weak D call: TRBD2 (6 bases). CDR1 and CDR2 from the germline V gene are SGHTA and FQGTGA. V lost 4 bases and J 1 base, leaving 9 bases between the germline ends. The CDR3 runs to 14 residues. This chain's CDR3 is CASSYSGGTDTQYF. Here the CDR3 DNA reads TGTGCCAGCAGCTACTCGGGGGGCACAGATACGCAGTATTTT.

This chain joins TRBV27 and TRBJ2-5; D might be TRBD2 (6 bases). V gave up 4 bases and J gave up 4 bases, with 16 bases separating them. Germline V gene lookup returns CDR1 MNHEY and CDR2 SMNVEV (reference sequence). The CDR3 totals 15 residues. The CDR3 nucleotides read TGTGCCAGCAGTTCGAGACTAGGATGGCTAGAGACCCAGTACTTC. As protein: CASSSRLGWLETQYF.

This chain links TRBV10-3 with TRBJ2-7, with D possibly TRBD2 on 6 matching bases. V was cut by 0 bases and J by 7 bases, with 13 bases left in between. Germline values: CDR1 ENHRY, CDR2 SYGVKD. The CDR3 is made up of 14 amino acids. CDR3 loop: CAISESSDYMEQYF. The CDR3 DNA sequence: TGTGCCATCAGTGAGTCTTCGGACTACATGGAGCAGTACTTC.

The chain couples TRBV21-1 to TRBJ2-6; the DNA was not compared with TRBD2, the D call given in the table. TRBV21-1 is noted as a pseudogene. CDR3 length: 17 amino acids. CDR3 sequence reads: CAIKRGGIPSGANVLTF. CDR3 nucleotide sequence: TGTGCCATAAAGAGGGGGGGCATCCCCTCTGGGGCCAACGTCCTGACTTTC.

In this sample, this clone turned up a few times. This chain links TRBV7-3 with TRBJ2-1; D is possibly TRBD1 (6 bases). CDR3 length: 15 residues. Germline CDR1 and CDR2: SGHTA and FQGTGA. The germline V and J ends were trimmed by 5 bases and 2 bases, with 13 bases remaining between them. CDR3 nucleotides: TGTGCCAGCAGCCTGGGACAACCTGCCTACAATGAGCAGTTCTTC. Its protein is CASSLGQPAYNEQFF.

This clone came up once. The chain combines TRBV6-1 with TRBJ1-2; maybe TRBD1 (5 bases). Germline V gives CDR1 MNHNS, CDR2 SASEGT. The CDR3 covers 12 residues. V lost 7 bases to trimming and J lost 4 bases, with 10 bases between them. In nucleotides, the CDR3 is TGTGCCAGCATCGAGACAGTCTATGGCTACACCTTC. Its protein product is CASIETVYGYTF.

This chain links TRBV5-4 with TRBJ1-1; D might be TRBD1 (5 bases). Trimming pared 4 bases from V and 3 bases from J, leaving 16 bases between. The CDR3 is 15 residues long. The V gene's germline CDR1 is SGHNT and CDR2 YYREEE (reference sequence). The CDR3 DNA is TGTGCCAGCAGCCCGAGATTGGGGGATTACACTGAAGCTTTCTTT. It encodes CASSPRLGDYTEAFF.

The V gene is TRBV30, the J gene TRBJ2-1; 7 positions match TRBD1. J lost 5 bases, V lost 1 base, and 5 bases had no gene match. Per germline, CDR1 GTSNPN and CDR2 SVGIG (reference sequence). This CDR3 is built from 14 residues. CDR3 in amino acids: CAWSGGQRNNEQFF. DNA of the CDR3: TGTGCCTGGAGTGGGGGACAGCGAAACAATGAGCAGTTCTTC.

The J gene is TRBJ2-3, the V gene TRBV7-3, with D tentatively TRBD2 (5 bases). V was trimmed by 2 bases and J by 10 bases, leaving 16 bases between them. Germline V gene lookup returns CDR1 SGHTA and CDR2 FQGTGA. The CDR3 is made up of 14 amino acids. CDR3 sequence: CASSLSLGLGAQYF. DNA for the CDR3: TGTGCCAGCAGCTTATCCCTTGGATTGGGAGCGCAGTATTTT.

The chain has TRBV6-1 and TRBJ2-3, with 7 bases lining up with TRBD2. The CDR3 is 14 amino acids. The germline CDR1 and CDR2 sequences are MNHNS and SASEGT. The V gene end was trimmed by 2 bases and the J gene end by 6 bases; junction bases not matched to a gene: 5. The CDR3 reads CASSESPLADTQYF. CDR3 sequence (DNA): TGTGCCAGCAGTGAATCCCCACTAGCGGATACGCAGTATTTT.

The chain joins TRBV5-6 to TRBJ2-5, with 15 bases identical to TRBD2. Germline CDR1 and CDR2: SGHDT and YYEEEE. The CDR3 sequence is 16 residues long. The V gene end was trimmed by 4 bases and the J gene end by 9 bases; junction bases not matched to a gene: 10. In DNA, the CDR3 is TGTGCCAGCAGCCACGGACTAGCGGGAGGGTTCAGGGCCCAGTACTTC. It specifies CASSHGLAGGFRAQYF.

This rearrangement joins TRBV28 to TRBJ1-5, with a tentative D call TRBD1 (5 bases). The CDR3 totals 15 residues. Germline-derived CDR1 and CDR2 are MDHEN and SYDVKM. V lost 7 bases and J 6 bases, leaving 19 bases between the germline ends. DNA of the CDR3: TGTGCCAGCACTCCGCCCGGGGGGTCGGGTCAGCCCCAGCATTTT. Amino acid sequence: CASTPPGGSGQPQHF.

The chain carries TRBV9 and TRBJ2-2; no definite D call. The CDR3 totals 16 residues. V dropped 1 base and J dropped 0 bases, with 10 bases sitting between them. Germline V gene lookup returns CDR1 SGDLS and CDR2 YYNGEE. This chain's CDR3 is CASSVKGQTNTGELFF. The DNA of the CDR3 is TGTGCCAGCAGCGTAAAAGGGCAGACGAACACCGGGGAGCTGTTTTTT.

The chain links TRBV28 to TRBJ2-1, with D perhaps matching TRBD2 (7 bases). Per the germline V gene, CDR1 is MDHEN and CDR2 is SYDVKM. V was cut by 7 bases and J by 7 bases, with 20 bases left in between. This CDR3 is built from 15 residues. CDR3 residues: CASTNYGGGQNEQFF. CDR3 DNA sequence: TGTGCCAGCACTAATTATGGGGGGGGGCAGAATGAGCAGTTCTTC. The full variable domain, with the rest looked up from reference TRBV28 and TRBJ2-1, is DVKVTQSSRYLVKRTGEKVFLECVQDMDHENMFWYRQDPGLGLRLIYFSYDVKMKEKGDIPEGYSVSREKKERFSLILESASTNQTSMYLCASTNYGGGQNEQFFGPGTRLTVL.

This clone was counted a single time. This chain joins TRBV5-1 and TRBJ2-1, with D perhaps assigned TRBD1 or TRBD2 (5 bases each). V was shortened by 5 bases and J by 0 bases, with 12 bases between the two germline ends. CDR1 SGHRS and CDR2 YFSETQ come from the germline V gene. The CDR3 covers 15 residues. The CDR3 region is CASRGTPSSYNEQFF. DNA for the CDR3: TGCGCCAGCAGAGGGACGCCTAGCTCCTACAATGAGCAGTTCTTC.

V is TRBV5-1 and J is TRBJ2-6; 9 positions match TRBD1. V gave up 4 bases and J gave up 0 bases; unmatched junction bases: 5. The germline gives CDR1 SGHRS, CDR2 YFSETQ. The CDR3 spans 17 residues. This CDR3 reads CASSPTGGSSGANVLTF. The CDR3 bases are TGCGCCAGCAGCCCGACAGGGGGTAGCTCTGGGGCCAACGTCCTGACTTTC.

V usage is TRBV5-1 and J usage is TRBJ1-2, with 9 bases lining up with TRBD1. The CDR3 is 15 amino acids. Germline-derived CDR1 and CDR2 are SGHRS and YFSETQ. With 4 bases clipped from V and 3 bases from J, the junction kept 7 bases outside the gene matches. CDR3 region: CASSRGQGGDYGYTF. The DNA for the CDR3 is TGCGCCAGCAGCAGGGGACAGGGAGGAGACTATGGCTACACCTTC.

The chain combines TRBV29-1 with TRBJ2-1; D is possibly TRBD2 (6 bases). Trimming removed 1 base at V and 3 bases at J, with 13 bases between. The CDR3 runs 15 residues. CDR1 SQVTM and CDR2 ANQGSEA come from the germline V gene. CDR3 in amino acids: CSVEGGVSGYNEQFF. The CDR3 DNA is TGCAGCGTTGAAGGCGGAGTTAGCGGCTACAATGAGCAGTTCTTC.

The chain employs TRBV6-4 and TRBJ1-2; no reliable D call. Trimming removed 6 bases at V and 0 bases at J, with 14 bases between. The CDR3 covers 15 residues. CDR1 MRHNA and CDR2 SNTAGT come from the germline V gene. This CDR3 is CASSYLLGANYGYTF. The CDR3 nucleotides are TGTGCCAGCAGCTATCTACTCGGAGCTAACTATGGCTACACCTTC.

The genes are TRBV2 and TRBJ2-7; D is possibly TRBD1 or TRBD2 (5 bases each). This CDR3 is built from 13 residues. Germline CDR1 is SNHLY and CDR2 is FYNNEI. V was pared by 4 bases and J by 3 bases, with 10 bases between. The CDR3: CASSAGPDYEQYF. The CDR3 DNA sequence: TGTGCCAGCAGTGCGGGACCGGACTACGAGCAGTACTTC.